The sequence of this T cell receptor beta chain was determined in a study of cytomegalovirus exposure and HLA in healthy donors. PCR amplification relied on 60 Vbeta primers (plus 13 Jbeta primers). Only in-frame clones appear in the TCRdb table, and some are missing; sequencing was by immunoSEQ multiplex PCR. The data show approximately 160,000 clones, around 86% seen once. Germline values: CDR1 SEHNR, CDR2 FQNEAQ (reference sequence). Trimming left V 1 base short and J 5 bases short, with 18 bases between. The CDR3 runs to 17 residues. The receptor was isolated from a girl aged 2 to 9 in good health and CMV-seropositive. The chain employs TRBV7-9 and TRBJ2-1, with D perhaps TRBD2 (6 bases). The sample consisted of PBMCs. CDR3 DNA: TGTGCCAGCAGCTTAGGGGAGCGCCCCCGGAGGGACAATGAGCAGTTCTTC. Its protein product is CASSLGERPRRDNEQFF.